This T cell receptor (beta chain) was identified during a study of OX40 agonist ivuxolimab in advanced cancers. Overall study context: Patients in dose escalation had liver, melanoma, kidney or head and neck cancers. Antecedent anti-PD-1, anti-PD-L1 or anti-CTLA-4 therapy was permissible, with under 50% having received some. Three patients, one with hepatocellular carcinoma and two with cutaneous melanoma, responded partially.

The table came from immunoSEQ multiplex PCR; TCRdb's copy has only in-frame clones and leaves some out. The sample has 90,000 to 100,000 clones; roughly nine tenths are singletons. The junction had 7 bases not matched to a gene; V was cut back by 8 bases and J by 4 bases. Germline V gene sequence: CDR1 KGHSH, CDR2 LQKENI. The CDR3 consists of 13 residues. Details on this clone: The antigen is undetermined.

Overall study findings and caveats: CD8+ T cells showed, on average, more clonal expansion than CD4+ cells.

Specimen: CD4+ or CD8+ T cells sorted from blood, collected in a trial of the OX40 agonist ivuxolimab. The source of this sequence is an adult with an advanced solid tumor such as melanoma, head and neck, liver or kidney cancer. The rearrangement uses TRBV18 and TRBJ2-5; TRBD1 matches at 7 bases. This CDR3 is CASRQGEGETQYF. The CDR3 DNA reads as TGTGCCAGCCGACAGGGAGAGGGAGAGACCCAGTACTTC.